One sample yielded the 31 T cell receptor beta chains listed below, sequenced in a study of T cells in Graves' hyperthyroidism and ophthalmopathy. Amplification targeted TCR beta CDR3 regions from RNA transcripts. The HTBI primer set served for first-round RT-PCR of the TCR CDR3. TCRdb re-called the multiplex PCR reads through MiXCR, storing one row per CDR3 protein. The sample shows around 500,000 distinct CDR3 sequences, around 15% of them seen only once. Source material: blood. These receptors all come from a woman between 18 and 29 years old with Graves' hyperthyroidism.

This clonotype appeared many times. This sequence joins TRBV20-1 and TRBJ2-7; D is possibly TRBD2 (5 bases). V shed 2 bases and J shed 0 bases, with 14 bases lying between them. CDR3 size: 15 residues. The germline V gene has CDR1 DFQATT and CDR2 SNEGSKA (reference sequence). The CDR3 protein is CSARSQRVSSYEQYF. CDR3 nucleotide sequence: TGCAGTGCTAGATCGCAGAGGGTGAGCTCCTACGAGCAGTACTTC.

The gene calls are TRBV15 and TRBJ2-1, with 8 bases that match TRBD1. Germline values: CDR1 LNHNV, CDR2 YYDKDF (reference sequence). Trimming took 1 base from V and 3 from J; bases not matched to a gene: 5. The CDR3 totals 16 residues. The CDR3 sequence: CATSRGPDRDYNEQFF. The CDR3 DNA follows: TGTGCCACCAGCAGAGGCCCGGACAGGGACTACAATGAGCAGTTCTTC.

The chain joins TRBV12-3 or TRBV12-4 to TRBJ1-1; no clear D gene. The CDR3 extends over 15 amino acids. The V gene lost 3 bases and the J gene lost 1 base, with 12 bases spanning the gap. The CDR3: CASSFFGSQNTEAFF. The CDR3 DNA follows: TGTGCCAGCAGTTTCTTCGGCAGCCAGAACACTGAAGCTTTCTTT.

In this sample, this clonotype turned up many times. V and J are TRBV7-3 and TRBJ2-5; 8 bases match TRBD2. V gave up 5 bases and J gave up 4 bases; unmatched junction bases: 9. The CDR3 sequence is 15 residues long. The V gene's germline CDR1 is SGHTA and CDR2 FQGTGA. The CDR3 bases are TGTGCCAGCAGCACGGCCGGGACTAGGGGAGAGACCCAGTACTTC. This encodes CASSTAGTRGETQYF.

V gene TRBV10-1 combines with J gene TRBJ2-7, with D unclear. The germline CDR1 and CDR2 sequences are WNHNN and SYGVQD (reference sequence). The germline V and J ends were trimmed by 6 bases and 5 bases, with 17 bases remaining between them. The length of the CDR3 is 14 residues. CDR3 region: CASSHPSFPHEQYF. The DNA of the CDR3 is TGCGCCAGCAGCCATCCCTCGTTTCCCCACGAGCAGTACTTC.

This chain connects TRBV19 to TRBJ2-1; 8 bases line up with TRBD2. J was trimmed by 5 bases and V by 2 bases; bases with no gene match: 2. Germline-derived CDR1 and CDR2 are LNHDA and SQIVND (reference sequence). The CDR3 has 14 amino acids. The CDR3 DNA sequence: TGTGCCAGTAGTATAACTAGCGGACACAATGAGCAGTTCTTC. Translating it yields CASSITSGHNEQFF.

This clonotype was seen a handful of times. The V gene is TRBV5-1, the J gene TRBJ2-5, with 8 bases aligning to TRBD1. CDR1 is SGHRS, CDR2 YFSETQ, per germline. CDR3 length: 13 amino acids. The junction had 5 bases not matched to a gene; V was cut back by 4 bases and J by 6 bases. CDR3 sequence: CASSEGQAKTQYF. The CDR3 DNA reads TGCGCCAGCAGCGAGGGACAGGCCAAGACCCAGTACTTC.

This clonotype was observed many times. The chain couples TRBV30 to TRBJ2-7; possible D gene TRBD1, 6 bases. The CDR3 contains 13 residues. The V gene's germline CDR1 is GTSNPN and CDR2 SVGIG (reference sequence). Trimming took off 3 bases at V and 5 bases at J, with 14 bases between the two ends. CDR3 region: CAWRGTYRDEQYF. DNA of the CDR3: TGTGCCTGGAGGGGGACATATCGGGACGAGCAGTACTTC.

This clonotype was found many times. This chain links TRBV12-3 or TRBV12-4 with TRBJ2-7, with 14 bases lining up with TRBD2. The CDR3 consists of 15 residues. The junction had 9 bases not matched to a gene; V was cut back by 5 bases and J by 9 bases. CDR3 in DNA: TGTGCCAGCAGTCCGATGGGACTAGCGGGAGAGGGGCAGTACTTC. Amino acids: CASSPMGLAGEGQYF.

This chain joins TRBV24-1 and TRBJ2-1; 15 bases are shared with TRBD2. CDR1 and CDR2 from the germline V gene are KGHDR and SFDVKD. The CDR3 covers 18 residues. J lost 8 bases, V lost 4 bases, and 11 bases had no gene match. The chain's CDR3 is CATSDPDWTSGRAHEQFF. The CDR3 DNA reads TGTGCCACCAGTGACCCTGATTGGACTAGCGGGAGGGCCCATGAGCAGTTCTTC.

The table lists this clonotype with many counts. The V call is TRBV11-2, the J call TRBJ1-1, with D possibly being TRBD1 (6 bases). CDR1 SGHAT and CDR2 FQNNGV come from the germline V gene. V was cut by 4 bases and J by 11 bases, with 23 bases left in between. The CDR3 totals 15 residues. The CDR3 reads CASSSLPGQRSGAFF. In nucleotides, the CDR3 is TGTGCCAGCAGCTCCTTACCGGGACAACGGTCGGGGGCTTTCTTT.

This clonotype has just a few counts. The J gene is TRBJ2-3, the V gene TRBV10-3; TRBD2 matches at 11 bases. Germline CDR1 and CDR2: ENHRY and SYGVKD. V shed 10 bases and J 4 bases; nucleotides not matched to a gene: 10. The CDR3 runs to 15 residues. The CDR3 is CATADTSGSADTQYF. CDR3 coding DNA: TGTGCCACCGCCGATACTAGCGGGAGCGCAGATACGCAGTATTTT.

The chain joins TRBV12-3 or TRBV12-4 to TRBJ2-7; D is unresolved. The ends were cut back, 3 bases at V and 5 bases at J, with 14 bases in the middle. The CDR3 covers 14 residues. The CDR3 DNA reads TGTGCCAGCAGTTTGAGGTTAAGCCCTCACGAGCAGTACTTC. Residues: CASSLRLSPHEQYF.

This rearrangement joins TRBV27 to TRBJ2-7; TRBD1 aligns across 8 bases. The CDR3 is made up of 15 amino acids. CDR1 is MNHEY, CDR2 SMNVEV, per germline (reference sequence). V shed 3 bases and J 1 base; nucleotides not matched to a gene: 5. This CDR3 is CASSLGQGASYEQYV. The CDR3 nucleotides are TGTGCCAGCAGTTTGGGGCAGGGGGCTTCCTACGAGCAGTACGTC.

There are many counts of this clonotype. The DNA for the CDR3 is TGTGCCAGCAGTTCCCGTGTGGCGGGAGAGCAGTACTTC. Encoded protein: CASSSRVAGEQYF. The J gene is TRBJ2-7, the V gene TRBV6-2 or TRBV6-3; tentative D call: TRBD2 (6 bases). The length of the CDR3 is 13 residues. The germline gives CDR1 MNHEY, CDR2 SVGEGT. V lost 4 bases and J 7 bases, leaving 14 bases between the germline ends.

This chain connects TRBV5-1 to TRBJ1-4, with TRBD1 as a possible D gene (5 bases). This CDR3 has 18 amino acids. Looked up from germline, CDR1 is SGHRS and CDR2 is YFSETQ. Trimming left V 0 bases short and J 0 bases short, with 15 bases between. CDR3 DNA: TGCGCCAGCAGCTTGGCCCCGGGACGTCTTGCAACTAATGAAAAACTGTTTTTT. Protein sequence: CASSLAPGRLATNEKLFF.

The table lists this clonotype with a few counts. The rearrangement uses TRBV29-1 and TRBJ2-1; 12 nucleotides match TRBD2. V lost 7 bases, J lost 8 bases, and 15 bases stayed unmatched. The CDR3 consists of 16 residues. Germline CDR1 reads SQVTM; CDR2 reads ANQGSEA. The CDR3 region is CSGSTSGSPWVYEQFF. For the CDR3, the DNA is TGCAGCGGATCGACTAGCGGGAGCCCTTGGGTCTATGAGCAGTTCTTC.

The table lists this clonotype with many counts. The chain carries TRBV30 and TRBJ1-2, with D maybe TRBD1 (6 bases). CDR1 and CDR2 (germline): GTSNPN, SVGIG (reference sequence). V was clipped by 1 base and J by 4 bases, with 7 bases between them. This CDR3 spans 12 amino acids. CDR3 nucleotides: TGTGCCTGGAGTGGGGGGGCCTATGGCTACACCTTC. Protein sequence: CAWSGGAYGYTF.

There are many counts of this clonotype. The chain couples TRBV20-1 to TRBJ2-3; tentative D call: TRBD2 (6 bases). Trimming stripped 3 bases from V and 6 bases from J, with 10 bases between. The CDR3 is made up of 12 amino acids. CDR1 is DFQATT and CDR2 is SNEGSKA in the germline V gene (reference sequence). The CDR3 DNA reads as TGCAGTGCTAGGGTACTAGCTGATACGCAGTATTTT. Protein product: CSARVLADTQYF.

This clonotype was seen repeatedly, ten times or more. This sequence joins TRBV10-3 and TRBJ2-3, with 11 bases that match TRBD2. With 6 bases clipped from V and 5 bases from J, the junction kept 1 base outside the gene matches. The V gene's germline CDR1 is ENHRY and CDR2 SYGVKD. This CDR3 contains 13 residues. CDR3 residues: CAISGTSGDTQYF. CDR3 nucleotide sequence: TGTGCCATCAGCGGGACTAGCGGAGATACGCAGTATTTT.

This clonotype has at least ten counts. The J gene is TRBJ2-1, the V gene TRBV12-3 or TRBV12-4, with 9 bases lining up with TRBD2. Germline trimming cut 5 bases from V and 4 bases from J; bases unmatched to any gene: 9. The length of the CDR3 is 16 residues. The CDR3 coding sequence is TGTGCCAGCAGTCCCCGACTAGCGGACTCTTACAATGAGCAGTTCTTC. Its protein is CASSPRLADSYNEQFF.

This clonotype was seen at least ten times. This chain uses TRBV30 with TRBJ1-1; D is ambiguous. Germline CDR1 is GTSNPN and CDR2 is SVGIG (reference sequence). The CDR3 is made up of 14 amino acids. The V and J ends lost 4 bases and 0 bases respectively, with 12 bases between them. This CDR3 reads CAWNQDPMNTEAFF. The CDR3 nucleotides are TGTGCCTGGAACCAGGATCCCATGAACACTGAAGCTTTCTTT.

In DNA form, the CDR3 reads TGTGCCAGCAGTTCGACAGGGTTTCTTACCTATGGCTACACCTTC. It yields the protein CASSSTGFLTYGYTF. The chain joins TRBV27 to TRBJ1-2, with TRBD1 matching over 7 bases. Germline values: CDR1 MNHEY, CDR2 SMNVEV (reference sequence). The V segment lost 4 bases and the J segment 4 bases; nucleotides outside the gene matches: 9. The CDR3 totals 15 residues.

This clonotype was observed many times. The V gene is TRBV2, the J gene TRBJ1-2; TRBD1 matches 8 bases. The V and J ends lost 6 bases and 1 base, in that order; junction bases with no gene match: 4. Germline CDR1 and CDR2: SNHLY and FYNNEI. CDR3 length equals 14 residues. CDR3 loop: CASRDRDLNYGYTF. The CDR3 nucleotides are TGTGCCAGCAGGGACAGGGACCTTAACTATGGCTACACCTTC.

As for this clonotype: A read error may explain this, as a much larger clone is one base away. The chain uses TRBV15 and TRBJ2-1; unclear D gene. CDR1 and CDR2 (germline): LNHNV, YYDKDF (reference sequence). CDR3 length: 15 amino acids. The DNA for the CDR3 is TGTGCCGCCAGCAGTCTAAGCTTCTCCTACAATGAGCAGTTCTTC. The encoded protein is CAASSLSFSYNEQFF.

This clonotype appeared many times. This chain connects TRBV2 to TRBJ2-1, with 8 bases lining up with TRBD2. CDR3 length equals 12 residues. The germline CDR1 and CDR2 sequences are SNHLY and FYNNEI. Germline trimming cut 7 bases from V and 9 bases from J; bases unmatched to any gene: 5. CDR3 bases: TGTGCCAGCATTTATGCGGGAGGTGAGCAGTTCTTC. It specifies CASIYAGGEQFF. Drawing the rest from reference TRBV2 and TRBJ2-1, the complete variable domain is EPEVTQTPSHQVTQMGQEVILRCVPISNHLYFYWYRQILGQKVEFLVSFYNNEISEKSEIFDDQFSVERPDGSNFTLKIRSTKLEDSAMYFCASIYAGGEQFFGPGTRLTVL.

Worth noting for this clonotype: A read error is possible here, since a much larger clone lies one base away. This chain links TRBV14 with TRBJ1-1; D is unclear. Per the germline V gene, CDR1 is SGHDN and CDR2 is FVKESK. The CDR3 sequence is 12 residues long. CDR3 in DNA: TGTGTCAGCAGCCAACAATTCACTGAAGCTTTCTTT. This codes for CVSSQQFTEAFF.

The CDR3 region is CASSEGLAGGQGSNEQFF. The CDR3 coding sequence is TGTGCCAGCAGTGAGGGACTAGCGGGAGGCCAAGGTTCCAATGAGCAGTTCTTC. The V call is TRBV6-4, the J call TRBJ2-1, with 15 nucleotides matching TRBD2. Germline V CDR1 and CDR2: MRHNA, SNTAGT. The CDR3 covers 18 residues. Germline trimming cut 3 bases from V and 6 bases from J; bases unmatched to any gene: 9.

Details on this clonotype: This sequence may be a read error, since a much larger clone differs from it by one base. This CDR3 fails to terminate in the conserved phenylalanine or tryptophan, so it likely reflects a read error. The rearrangement joins TRBV12-5 to TRBJ1-1; TRBD1 is a possible D gene (6 bases). CDR3 size: 14 residues. Trimming removed 2 bases at V and 6 bases at J, with 13 bases between. The V gene's germline CDR1 is LGHNT and CDR2 FRNRAP. The CDR3 DNA follows: TGTGCTAGTGGTTTGTCAGGGGCCGGGGCTGAAGCTTTCCTT. It is translated as CASGLSGAGAEAFL.

To note about this clonotype: A single base separates this from a much larger clone, so it may be a read error. V gene TRBV5-1 combines with J gene TRBJ2-5, with D uncertain. CDR3 length equals 15 residues. Trimming cost V 1 base and J 2 bases, with 12 bases left between them. Germline values: CDR1 SGHRS, CDR2 YFSETQ. CDR3 sequence: CASSLINGPQETQYF. For the CDR3, the DNA is TGCGCCAGCAGCTTGATTAACGGGCCTCAAGAGACCCAGTACTTC.

The chain recombines TRBV6-5 with TRBJ2-7, with D possibly called TRBD1 or TRBD2 (5 bases each). From germline, CDR1 is MNHEY and CDR2 SVGAGI. Trimming took 0 bases from V and 6 from J, leaving 9 bases between them. This CDR3 is built from 13 residues. The CDR3: CASSYSRGVEQYV. The CDR3 nucleotides are TGTGCCAGCAGTTACTCGAGGGGTGTCGAGCAGTACGTC.